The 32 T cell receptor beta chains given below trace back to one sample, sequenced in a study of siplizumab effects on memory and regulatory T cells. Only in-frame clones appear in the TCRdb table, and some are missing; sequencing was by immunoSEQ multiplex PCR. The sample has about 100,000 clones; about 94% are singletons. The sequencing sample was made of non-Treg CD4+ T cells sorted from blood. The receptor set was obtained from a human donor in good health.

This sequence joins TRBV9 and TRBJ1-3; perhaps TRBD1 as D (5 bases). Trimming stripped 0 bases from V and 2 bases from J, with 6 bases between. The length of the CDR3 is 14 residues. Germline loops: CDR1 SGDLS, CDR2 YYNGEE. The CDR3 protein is CASSVEGTGNTIYF. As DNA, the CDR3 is TGTGCCAGCAGCGTAGAGGGGACTGGAAACACCATATATTTT.

CDR3 in amino acids: CASSITSRGPNEKLFF. The CDR3 bases are TGTGCCAGCAGCATCACCTCCAGGGGGCCTAATGAAAAACTGTTTTTT. The J gene is TRBJ1-4, the V gene TRBV7-8; 8 nucleotides agree with TRBD1. J gave up 3 bases and V 5 bases, and 8 bases lay outside the gene matches. Per germline, CDR1 SGHVS and CDR2 FQNEAQ. The CDR3 runs 16 residues.

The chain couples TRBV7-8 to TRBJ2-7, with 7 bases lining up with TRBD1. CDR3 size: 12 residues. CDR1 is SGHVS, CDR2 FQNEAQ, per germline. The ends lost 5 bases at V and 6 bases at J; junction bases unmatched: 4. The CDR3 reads CASSVTGTEQYF. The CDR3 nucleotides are TGTGCCAGCAGCGTGACAGGGACCGAGCAGTACTTC.

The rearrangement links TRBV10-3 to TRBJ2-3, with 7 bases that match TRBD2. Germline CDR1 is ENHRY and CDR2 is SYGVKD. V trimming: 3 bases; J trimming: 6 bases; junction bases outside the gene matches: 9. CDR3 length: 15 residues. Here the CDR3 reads CAISEFAGEGDTQYF. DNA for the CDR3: TGTGCCATCAGTGAATTTGCGGGAGAGGGGGATACGCAGTATTTT.

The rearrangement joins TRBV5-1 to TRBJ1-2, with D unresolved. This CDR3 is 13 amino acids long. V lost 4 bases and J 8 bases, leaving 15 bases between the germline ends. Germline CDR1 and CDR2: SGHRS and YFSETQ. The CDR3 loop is CASSPDALPGYTF. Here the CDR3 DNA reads TGCGCCAGCAGCCCCGACGCCCTACCCGGCTACACCTTC.

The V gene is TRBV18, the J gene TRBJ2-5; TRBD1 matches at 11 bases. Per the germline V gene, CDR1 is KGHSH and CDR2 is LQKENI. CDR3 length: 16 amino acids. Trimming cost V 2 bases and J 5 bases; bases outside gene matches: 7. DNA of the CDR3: TGTGCCAGCTCACCAGAATGGACAGGGGGCGGGGAGACCCAGTACTTC. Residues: CASSPEWTGGGETQYF.

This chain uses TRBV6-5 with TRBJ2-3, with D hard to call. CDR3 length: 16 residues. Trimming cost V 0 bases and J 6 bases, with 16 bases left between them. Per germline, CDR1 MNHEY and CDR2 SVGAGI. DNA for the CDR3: TGTGCCAGCAGTTACTCGAGTTTGGTTAGGATGGATACGCAGTATTTT. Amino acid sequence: CASSYSSLVRMDTQYF.

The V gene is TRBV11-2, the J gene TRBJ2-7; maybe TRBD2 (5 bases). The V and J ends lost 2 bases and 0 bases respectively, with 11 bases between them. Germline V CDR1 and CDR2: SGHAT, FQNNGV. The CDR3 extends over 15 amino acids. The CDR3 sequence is CASSLQAVSSYEQYF. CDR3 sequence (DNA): TGTGCCAGCAGCTTACAAGCGGTAAGCTCCTACGAGCAGTACTTC. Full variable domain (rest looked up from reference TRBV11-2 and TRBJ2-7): EAGVAQSPRYKIIEKRQSVAFWCNPISGHATLYWYQQILGQGPKLLIQFQNNGVVDDSQLPKDRFSAERLKGVDSTLKIQPAKLEDSAVYLCASSLQAVSSYEQYFGPGTRLTVT.

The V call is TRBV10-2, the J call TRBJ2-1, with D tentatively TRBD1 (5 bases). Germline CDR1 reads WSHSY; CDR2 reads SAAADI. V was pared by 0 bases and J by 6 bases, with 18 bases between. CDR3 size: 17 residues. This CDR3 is CASSESRWGNTPNEQFF. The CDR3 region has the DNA TGCGCCAGCAGTGAGTCCCGATGGGGCAATACCCCCAATGAGCAGTTCTTC.

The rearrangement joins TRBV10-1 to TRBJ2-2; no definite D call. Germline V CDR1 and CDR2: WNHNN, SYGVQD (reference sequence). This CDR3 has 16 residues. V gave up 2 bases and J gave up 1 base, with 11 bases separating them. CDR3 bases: TGCGCCAGCAGTGAGACGCGGATGGGGAACACCGGGGAGCTGTTTTTT. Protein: CASSETRMGNTGELFF.

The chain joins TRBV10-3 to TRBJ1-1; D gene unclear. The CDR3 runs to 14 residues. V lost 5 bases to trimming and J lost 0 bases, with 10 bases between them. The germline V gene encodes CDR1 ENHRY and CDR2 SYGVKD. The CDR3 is CAISTGLLNTEAFF. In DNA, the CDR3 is TGTGCCATCAGTACCGGACTTCTGAACACTGAAGCTTTCTTT.

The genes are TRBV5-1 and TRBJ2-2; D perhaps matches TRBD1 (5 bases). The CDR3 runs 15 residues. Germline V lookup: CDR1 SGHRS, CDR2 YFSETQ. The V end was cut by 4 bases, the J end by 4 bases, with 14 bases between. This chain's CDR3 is CASSARQTPTGELFF. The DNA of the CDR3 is TGCGCCAGCAGCGCCCGACAGACCCCCACCGGGGAGCTGTTTTTT.

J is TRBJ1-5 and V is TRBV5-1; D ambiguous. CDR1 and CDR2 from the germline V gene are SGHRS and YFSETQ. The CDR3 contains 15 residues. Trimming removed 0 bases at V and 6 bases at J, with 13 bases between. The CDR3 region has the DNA TGCGCCAGCAGCTTGGCCCCAGGTCTGGGTCAGCCCCAGCATTTT. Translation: CASSLAPGLGQPQHF.

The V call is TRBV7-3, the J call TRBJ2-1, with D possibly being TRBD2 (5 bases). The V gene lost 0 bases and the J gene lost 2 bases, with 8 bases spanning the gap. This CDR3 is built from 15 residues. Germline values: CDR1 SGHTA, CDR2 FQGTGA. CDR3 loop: CASSLTGSTYNEQFF. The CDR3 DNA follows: TGTGCCAGCAGCTTAACAGGGAGCACCTACAATGAGCAGTTCTTC. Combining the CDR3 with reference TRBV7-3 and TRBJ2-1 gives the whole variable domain GAGVSQTPSNKVTEKGKYVELRCDPISGHTALYWYRQSLGQGPEFLIYFQGTGAADDSGLPNDRFFAVRPEGSVSTLKIQRTERGDSAVYLCASSLTGSTYNEQFFGPGTRLTVL.

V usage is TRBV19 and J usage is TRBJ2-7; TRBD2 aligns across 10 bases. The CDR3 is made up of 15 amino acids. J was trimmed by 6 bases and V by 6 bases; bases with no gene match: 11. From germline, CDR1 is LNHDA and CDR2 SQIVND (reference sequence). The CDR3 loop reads CASSQWASGSSEQYF. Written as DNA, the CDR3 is TGTGCCAGTAGCCAGTGGGCTAGCGGGAGCAGCGAGCAGTACTTC.

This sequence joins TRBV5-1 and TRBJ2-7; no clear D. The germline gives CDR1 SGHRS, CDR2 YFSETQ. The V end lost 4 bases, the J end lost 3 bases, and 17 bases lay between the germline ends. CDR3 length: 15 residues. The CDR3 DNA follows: TGCGCCAGCAGCCCCCCAAGGGAACAAGACTACGAGCAGTACTTC. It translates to CASSPPREQDYEQYF.

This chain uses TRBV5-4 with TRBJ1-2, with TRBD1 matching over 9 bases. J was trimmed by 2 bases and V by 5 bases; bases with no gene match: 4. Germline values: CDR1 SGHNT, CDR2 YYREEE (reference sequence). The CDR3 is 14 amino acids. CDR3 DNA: TGTGCCAGCAGAAGACAGGGGGAGAACTATGGCTACACCTTC. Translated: CASRRQGENYGYTF.

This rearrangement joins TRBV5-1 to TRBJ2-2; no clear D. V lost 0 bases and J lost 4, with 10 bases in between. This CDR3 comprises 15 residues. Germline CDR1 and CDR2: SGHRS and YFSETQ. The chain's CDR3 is CASSLALVGTGELFF. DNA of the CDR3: TGCGCCAGCAGCTTGGCCCTGGTGGGCACCGGGGAGCTGTTTTTT.

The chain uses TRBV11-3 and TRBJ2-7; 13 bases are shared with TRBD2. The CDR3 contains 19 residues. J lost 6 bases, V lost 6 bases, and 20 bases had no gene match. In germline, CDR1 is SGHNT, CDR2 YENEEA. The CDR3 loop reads CASRKPRTSGSVEVGEQYF. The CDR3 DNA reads TGTGCCAGCAGGAAACCCCGGACTAGCGGGAGTGTGGAAGTGGGCGAGCAGTACTTC.

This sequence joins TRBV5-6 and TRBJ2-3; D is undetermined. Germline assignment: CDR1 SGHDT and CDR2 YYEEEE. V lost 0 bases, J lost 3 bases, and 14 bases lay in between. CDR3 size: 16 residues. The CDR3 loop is CASSLVVAGRTDTQYF. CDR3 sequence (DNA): TGTGCCAGCAGCTTGGTAGTGGCCGGGCGAACAGATACGCAGTATTTT.

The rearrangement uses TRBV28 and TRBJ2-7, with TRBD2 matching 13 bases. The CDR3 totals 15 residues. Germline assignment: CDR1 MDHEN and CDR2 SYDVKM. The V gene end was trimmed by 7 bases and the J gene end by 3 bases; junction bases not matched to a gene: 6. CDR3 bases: TGTGCCAGCACCGGGACTAGCGGGAAATACTACGAGCAGTACTTC. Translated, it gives CASTGTSGKYYEQYF.

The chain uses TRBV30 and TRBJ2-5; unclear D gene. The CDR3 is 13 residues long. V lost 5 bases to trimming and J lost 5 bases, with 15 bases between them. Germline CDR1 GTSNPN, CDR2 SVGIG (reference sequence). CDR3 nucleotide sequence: TGTGCCTGGGGGCACCGCCTAATCGAGACCCAGTACTTC. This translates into CAWGHRLIETQYF.

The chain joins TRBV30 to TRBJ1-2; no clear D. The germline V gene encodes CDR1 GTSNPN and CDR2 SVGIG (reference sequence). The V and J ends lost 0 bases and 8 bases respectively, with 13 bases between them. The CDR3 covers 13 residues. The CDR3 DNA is TGTGCCTGGAGTGTGGCCCGGGAGGGAGGCTACACCTTC. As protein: CAWSVAREGGYTF.

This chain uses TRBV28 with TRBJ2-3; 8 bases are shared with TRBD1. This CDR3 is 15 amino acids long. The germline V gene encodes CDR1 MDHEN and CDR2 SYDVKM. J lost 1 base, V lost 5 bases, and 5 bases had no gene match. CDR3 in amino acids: CASSPQGGGTDTQYF. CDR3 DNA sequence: TGTGCCAGCAGTCCACAGGGGGGAGGCACAGATACGCAGTATTTT.

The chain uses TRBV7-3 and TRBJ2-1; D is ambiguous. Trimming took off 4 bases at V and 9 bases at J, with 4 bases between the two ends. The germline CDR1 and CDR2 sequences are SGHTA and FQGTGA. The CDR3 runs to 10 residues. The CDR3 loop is CASSSPEQFF. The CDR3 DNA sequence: TGTGCCAGCAGCTCCCCTGAGCAGTTCTTC. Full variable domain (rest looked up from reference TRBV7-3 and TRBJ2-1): GAGVSQTPSNKVTEKGKYVELRCDPISGHTALYWYRQSLGQGPEFLIYFQGTGAADDSGLPNDRFFAVRPEGSVSTLKIQRTERGDSAVYLCASSSPEQFFGPGTRLTVL.

The CDR3 DNA reads TGTGCCAGCAGCCAAAGGGGCAATGAGCAGTTCTTC. This codes for CASSQRGNEQFF. The V and J genes are TRBV7-3 and TRBJ2-1; a possible D gene is TRBD1 (5 bases). V was clipped by 5 bases and J by 6 bases, with 8 bases between them. The CDR3 has 12 residues. Germline lookup yields CDR1 SGHTA and CDR2 FQGTGA.

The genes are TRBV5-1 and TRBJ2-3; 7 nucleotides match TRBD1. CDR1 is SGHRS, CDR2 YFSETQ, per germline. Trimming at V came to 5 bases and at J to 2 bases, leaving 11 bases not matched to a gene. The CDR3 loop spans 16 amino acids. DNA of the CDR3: TGCGCCAGCAGTCTTACCCCCGGGACAGCCACAGATACGCAGTATTTT. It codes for CASSLTPGTATDTQYF.

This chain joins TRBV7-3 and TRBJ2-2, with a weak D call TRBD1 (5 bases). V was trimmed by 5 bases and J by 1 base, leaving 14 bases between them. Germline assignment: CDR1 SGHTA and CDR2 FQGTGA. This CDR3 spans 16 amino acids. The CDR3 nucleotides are TGTGCCAGCAGCACCCGACAGACACTGAACACCGGGGAGCTGTTTTTT. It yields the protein CASSTRQTLNTGELFF. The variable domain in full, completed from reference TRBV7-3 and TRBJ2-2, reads GAGVSQTPSNKVTEKGKYVELRCDPISGHTALYWYRQSLGQGPEFLIYFQGTGAADDSGLPNDRFFAVRPEGSVSTLKIQRTERGDSAVYLCASSTRQTLNTGELFFGEGSRLTVL.

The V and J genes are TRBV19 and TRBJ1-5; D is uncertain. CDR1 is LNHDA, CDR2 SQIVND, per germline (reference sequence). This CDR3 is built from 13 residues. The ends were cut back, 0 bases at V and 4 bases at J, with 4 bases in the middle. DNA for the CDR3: TGTGCCAGTAGTATAGAACCGAATCAGCCCCAGCATTTT. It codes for CASSIEPNQPQHF.

CDR3 nucleotide sequence: TGTGCCAGCAGCTTAGACGGGGGAAACACCATATATTTT. This gives the protein CASSLDGGNTIYF. The V call is TRBV7-9, the J call TRBJ1-3; D call uncertain. V lost 1 base, J lost 4 bases, and 5 bases lay in between. CDR1 is SEHNR and CDR2 is FQNEAQ in the germline V gene (reference sequence). This CDR3 spans 13 amino acids. The full variable domain, with the rest looked up from reference TRBV7-9 and TRBJ1-3, is DTGVSQNPRHKITKRGQNVTFRCDPISEHNRLYWYRQTLGQGPEFLTYFQNEAQLEKSRLLSDRFSAERPKGSFSTLEIQRTEQGDSAMYLCASSLDGGNTIYFGEGSWLTVV.

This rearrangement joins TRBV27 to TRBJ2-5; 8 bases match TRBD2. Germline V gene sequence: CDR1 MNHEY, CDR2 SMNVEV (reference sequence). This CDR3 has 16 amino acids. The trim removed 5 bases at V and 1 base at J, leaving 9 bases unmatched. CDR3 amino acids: CASSDRGGGPQETQYF. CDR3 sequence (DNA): TGTGCCAGCAGTGACCGGGGGGGAGGCCCCCAAGAGACCCAGTACTTC.

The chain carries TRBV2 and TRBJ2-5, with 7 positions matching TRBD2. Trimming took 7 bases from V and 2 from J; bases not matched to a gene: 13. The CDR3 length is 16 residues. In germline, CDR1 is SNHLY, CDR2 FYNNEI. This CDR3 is CASTIIRSGGQETQYF. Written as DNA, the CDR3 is TGTGCCAGCACCATCATAAGGTCGGGGGGACAAGAGACCCAGTACTTC.